This TCR beta chain was identified in a study of early T cells in non-severe SARS-CoV-2 infection. Study-wide background: It was bulk RNA from unsorted whole blood that was sequenced, and the chains were unpaired.

This clonotype was seen repeatedly, ten times or more. Antigen specificity is unknown. The library protocol tagged individual cDNA molecules with unique molecular identifiers. TCRdb processed the 5' RACE reads anew with MiXCR; each CDR3 protein has one entry. The sample contains more than 90,000 distinct CDR3 sequences, under 15% of which appear only once. Overall study results and limits: The study's VDJdb matching favored anti-spike CD8 responses and missed private and CD4 specificities.

Germline V gene lookup returns CDR1 DFQATT and CDR2 SNEGSKA (reference sequence). After removal of 8 bases from V and 0 bases from J, the junction contained 10 bases not matched to a gene. This CDR3 has 16 amino acids. The clonotype comes from an adult who was a healthcare worker with PCR-confirmed SARS-CoV-2 infection or an uninfected control (not recorded which). This sequence joins TRBV20-1 and TRBJ2-1; TRBD2 agrees at 10 bases. Input material: whole blood. The CDR3 coding sequence is TGCAGTTATAGACTAGCGGGCCGAAGCTCCTACAATGAGCAGTTCTTC. It codes for CSYRLAGRSSYNEQFF.